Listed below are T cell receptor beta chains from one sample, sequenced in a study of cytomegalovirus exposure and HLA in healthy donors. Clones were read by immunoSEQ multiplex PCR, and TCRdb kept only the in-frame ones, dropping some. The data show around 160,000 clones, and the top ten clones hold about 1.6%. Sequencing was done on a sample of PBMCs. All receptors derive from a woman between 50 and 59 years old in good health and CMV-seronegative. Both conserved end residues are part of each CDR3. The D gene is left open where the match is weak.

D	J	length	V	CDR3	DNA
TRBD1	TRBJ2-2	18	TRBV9	CASSRGRDRGQDSGELFF	TGTGCCAGCAGCCGGGGTCGGGACAGGGGGCAGGATAGCGGGGAGCTGTTTTTT
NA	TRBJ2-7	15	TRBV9	CASSVVGRGFYEQYF	TGTGCCAGCAGCGTAGTCGGTAGGGGCTTTTACGAGCAGTACTTC
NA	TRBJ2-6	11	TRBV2	CASSEGGGLTF	TGTGCCAGCAGTGAAGGGGGCGGACTGACTTTC
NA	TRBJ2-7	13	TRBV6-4	CASRGHVPYEQYF	TGTGCCAGCAGGGGCCACGTCCCCTACGAGCAGTACTTC
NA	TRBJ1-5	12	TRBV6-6	CASSTRDQPQHF	TGTGCCAGCTCAACGAGAGATCAGCCCCAGCATTTT
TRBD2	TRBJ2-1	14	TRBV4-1	CASSQAPSGTEQFF	TGCGCCAGCAGCCAAGCTCCTAGCGGGACTGAGCAGTTCTTC
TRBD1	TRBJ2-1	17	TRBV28	CASSFLQRTGFYNEQFF	TGTGCCAGCAGTTTTTTACAAAGGACAGGGTTTTACAATGAGCAGTTCTTC
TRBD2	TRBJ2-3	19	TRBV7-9	CASSLGLAGRFRSTDTQYF	TGTGCCAGCAGCTTAGGGCTAGCGGGCAGGTTCCGAAGCACAGATACGCAGTATTTT
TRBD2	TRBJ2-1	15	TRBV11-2	CASSLVGLAGTEQFF	TGTGCCAGCAGCTTAGTTGGGCTAGCGGGGACTGAGCAGTTCTTC
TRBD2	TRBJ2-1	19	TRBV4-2	CASSQPVGERGVSYNEQFF	TGTGCCAGCAGCCAACCGGTCGGAGAACGGGGGGTCTCCTACAATGAGCAGTTCTTC
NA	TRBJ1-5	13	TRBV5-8	CASSLASNQPQHF	TGTGCCAGCAGCTTGGCGAGCAATCAGCCCCAGCATTTT